One T cell receptor beta chain is described in this entry. The CDR3 is made up of 15 amino acids. V lost 4 bases and J lost 2, with 12 bases in between. CDR1 and CDR2 from the germline V gene are SGHDT and YYEEEE. These data belong to a study of T cell changes during pregnancy in multiple sclerosis. Method: immunoSEQ multiplex PCR; TCRdb's copy keeps in-frame clones and lacks some. The sample includes about 66,000 clones, 91% of them seen just once. The chain uses TRBV5-6 and TRBJ1-4, with no clear D. The sequence was obtained from a female donor with multiple sclerosis, enrolled in a pregnancy study. Sequenced here: CD8+ T cells from peripheral blood mononuclear cells, sampled before pregnancy. The CDR3 loop reads CASSPSGWTNEKLFF. The CDR3 bases are TGTGCCAGCAGCCCTAGTGGCTGGACTAATGAAAAACTGTTTTTT.